This TCR beta chain was recorded in a study of T cell responses to AZD1222 COVID-19 vaccine. Whole-study findings and limits: Following two doses of AZD1222, Spike-specific TCR breadth and depth rose. Sampled repertoires all dated from after the peak T cell response.

CDR1 is SGHNT, CDR2 YENEEA, per germline. The CDR3 has 13 amino acids. Deletions cut 0 bases from V and 14 bases from J, with 14 bases between. A note on this clone: No antigen is known for it.

Sequencing was performed with immunoSEQ multiplex PCR; in TCRdb, only in-frame clones are kept and a portion is missing. The sample lists more than 140,000 clones, roughly 88% occurring once. Sequences were derived from peripheral blood, sampled on day 0 of AZD1222 vaccination. The TCR was taken from an adult in good health. The chain links TRBV11-3 to TRBJ2-1, with D unresolved. DNA for the CDR3: TGTGCCAGCAGCTTAGAAACCTCTGGGTGGGAGTTCTTC. Translation: CASSLETSGWEFF.